This T cell receptor (beta chain) was documented in a study of beta chain features in type 1 diabetes. Study-level findings and limits: Among patients with Type 1 diabetes, TCRB CDR3s were moderately but significantly shorter in every one of the four CD4+ subsets.

V was clipped by 5 bases and J by 5 bases, with 12 bases between them. CDR3 size: 13 residues. CDR1 is MNHEY, CDR2 SMNVEV, per germline (reference sequence). cDNA synthesis used the whole RNA isolate, giving expressed TCRB sequences. Measured with immunoSEQ multiplex PCR; TCRdb has only the in-frame clones, and not every one. This table holds some 350,000 clones, 8.5% to 10% found once. Remarks on this clone: As yet, its antigen is unknown.

This TCR was recovered from a young man with type 1 diabetes. The chain employs TRBV27 and TRBJ2-5; D is perhaps TRBD1 (6 bases). Specimen: central memory CD4+ T cells from blood. The CDR3: CASSAQGAETQYF. The CDR3 nucleotides read TGTGCCAGCAGTGCACAGGGAGCGGAGACCCAGTACTTC.